A selection of T cell receptor beta chains follows, all from one sample in a study of blood T cell repertoires in COVID-19. The data were produced by immunoSEQ multiplex PCR, yet TCRdb's version contains in-frame clones alone and is incomplete. The table shows 170,000 or so clones, with roughly nine tenths occurring only once. Sequenced: peripheral blood. Receptors originate from a young man who had recovered from COVID-19. Each CDR3 is given with its conserved first and last residue. Each record gives: V gene, clone size, J gene, D gene, CDR3 protein, CDR3 DNA. A D gene is named only where the DNA matches it firmly. A clone size is listed for some rows: how often the clone was seen (once, few, many), or a class if it is expanded.

V gene: TRBV4-1
clone size: .
J gene: TRBJ1-2
D gene: TRBD1
CDR3 protein: CASSRAIRDSHYGYTF
CDR3 DNA: TGCGCCAGCAGCCGGGCTATAAGGGACAGTCACTATGGCTACACCTTC

V gene: TRBV27
clone size: few
J gene: TRBJ2-3
D gene: .
CDR3 protein: CASSLNYGTDTQYF
CDR3 DNA: TGTGCCAGCAGTCTAAACTACGGCACAGATACGCAGTATTTT

V gene: TRBV9
clone size: .
J gene: TRBJ2-2
D gene: .
CDR3 protein: CASSVGVTHTGELFF
CDR3 DNA: TGTGCCAGCAGCGTGGGTGTGACTCACACCGGGGAGCTGTTTTTT

V gene: TRBV7-6
clone size: .
J gene: TRBJ2-7
D gene: .
CDR3 protein: CASSSPPSYEQYF
CDR3 DNA: TGTGCCAGCAGCTCCCCTCCCTCCTACGAGCAGTACTTC

V gene: TRBV11-2
clone size: .
J gene: TRBJ1-1
D gene: .
CDR3 protein: CASSLGFGGTEAFF
CDR3 DNA: TGTGCCAGCAGCTTAGGTTTCGGGGGCACTGAAGCTTTCTTT

V gene: TRBV6-5
clone size: .
J gene: TRBJ2-7
D gene: TRBD2
CDR3 protein: CASSRLAGHYEQYF
CDR3 DNA: TGTGCCAGCAGCAGACTAGCGGGGCACTACGAGCAGTACTTC

V gene: TRBV15
clone size: .
J gene: TRBJ2-7
D gene: TRBD2
CDR3 protein: CATSRDRTSGNLYEQYF
CDR3 DNA: TGTGCCACCAGCAGAGATCGGACTAGCGGGAACCTCTACGAGCAGTACTTC

V gene: TRBV10-3
clone size: once
J gene: TRBJ2-7
D gene: TRBD1
CDR3 protein: CATDRGNYEQYF
CDR3 DNA: TGTGCCACCGACAGGGGGAACTACGAGCAGTACTTC

V gene: TRBV27
clone size: .
J gene: TRBJ1-5
D gene: TRBD1
CDR3 protein: CASSRDRGRQPQHF
CDR3 DNA: TGTGCCAGCAGCCGGGACAGGGGACGACAGCCCCAGCATTTT

V gene: TRBV2
clone size: .
J gene: TRBJ2-1
D gene: TRBD2
CDR3 protein: CASSSIAGGYNEQFF
CDR3 DNA: TGTGCCAGCAGTAGTATAGCGGGAGGGTACAATGAGCAGTTCTTC

V gene: TRBV4-3
clone size: .
J gene: TRBJ2-3
D gene: TRBD2
CDR3 protein: CASSPSGPSTDTQYF
CDR3 DNA: TGCGCCAGCAGCCCTAGCGGCCCAAGCACAGATACGCAGTATTTT

V gene: TRBV11-2
clone size: once
J gene: TRBJ1-4
D gene: .
CDR3 protein: CASSLGQINNEKLFF
CDR3 DNA: TGTGCCAGCAGCTTAGGGCAGATCAATAATGAAAAACTGTTTTTT

V gene: TRBV27
clone size: .
J gene: TRBJ1-1
D gene: .
CDR3 protein: CASTRLGGGHTEAFF
CDR3 DNA: TGTGCCAGCACCCGCCTCGGGGGGGGCCACACTGAAGCTTTCTTT

V gene: TRBV19
clone size: .
J gene: TRBJ1-6
D gene: .
CDR3 protein: CASSALWSSPLHF
CDR3 DNA: TGTGCCAGTAGCGCCTTATGGAGCTCACCCCTCCACTTT

V gene: TRBV11-3
clone size: .
J gene: TRBJ2-2
D gene: .
CDR3 protein: CASSPGGRGPGRGELFF
CDR3 DNA: TGTGCCAGCAGCCCCGGAGGCAGGGGACCAGGTCGGGGGGAGCTGTTTTTT

V gene: TRBV6-5
clone size: .
J gene: TRBJ1-1
D gene: .
CDR3 protein: CASSSHLQGTNTEAFF
CDR3 DNA: TGTGCCAGCAGTTCTCACCTTCAGGGAACGAACACTGAAGCTTTCTTT

V gene: TRBV7-9
clone size: .
J gene: TRBJ2-5
D gene: TRBD1
CDR3 protein: CATINVAGGQTQYF
CDR3 DNA: TGTGCCACCATAAACGTGGCAGGGGGACAGACCCAGTACTTC

V gene: TRBV5-1
clone size: .
J gene: TRBJ2-7
D gene: TRBD1
CDR3 protein: CASTKLGQIVDEQYF
CDR3 DNA: TGCGCCAGCACCAAACTGGGACAGATCGTAGACGAGCAGTACTTC

V gene: TRBV30
clone size: .
J gene: TRBJ2-1
D gene: TRBD1
CDR3 protein: CAWSEDRDYNEQFF
CDR3 DNA: TGTGCCTGGAGTGAGGACAGGGATTACAATGAGCAGTTCTTC

V gene: TRBV9
clone size: .
J gene: TRBJ2-1
D gene: TRBD2
CDR3 protein: CASSVVGSGRYNEQFF
CDR3 DNA: TGTGCCAGCAGCGTAGTAGGTAGCGGGAGGTACAATGAGCAGTTCTTC

V gene: TRBV5-1
clone size: .
J gene: TRBJ2-5
D gene: TRBD1
CDR3 protein: CASSQGTGKETQYF
CDR3 DNA: TGCGCCAGCAGCCAAGGGACAGGGAAAGAGACCCAGTACTTC

V gene: TRBV24-1
clone size: .
J gene: TRBJ2-1
D gene: .
CDR3 protein: CATSAETVSYNEQFF
CDR3 DNA: TGTGCCACCAGTGCTGAGACAGTGTCCTACAATGAGCAGTTCTTC

V gene: TRBV21-1
clone size: .
J gene: TRBJ2-2
D gene: .
CDR3 protein: CAVGGELTGELFF
CDR3 DNA: TGTGCCGTGGGGGGAGAGCTCACCGGGGAGCTGTTTTTT

V gene: TRBV6-1
clone size: .
J gene: TRBJ2-7
D gene: TRBD1
CDR3 protein: CASSAGPPGQSSYEQYF
CDR3 DNA: TGTGCCAGCAGTGCAGGACCCCCGGGACAGAGCTCCTACGAGCAGTACTTC

V gene: TRBV19
clone size: .
J gene: TRBJ2-1
D gene: TRBD2
CDR3 protein: CASSIGTRGAYNEQFF
CDR3 DNA: TGTGCCAGTAGTATAGGGACACGGGGGGCCTACAATGAGCAGTTCTTC

V gene: TRBV10-2
clone size: .
J gene: TRBJ2-7
D gene: .
CDR3 protein: CASSPSHGFGYEQYF
CDR3 DNA: TGCGCCAGCAGCCCCTCGCACGGTTTTGGCTACGAGCAGTACTTC

V gene: TRBV28
clone size: .
J gene: TRBJ2-1
D gene: TRBD2
CDR3 protein: CASFASGRDHNEQFF
CDR3 DNA: TGTGCCAGCTTCGCCAGCGGGAGGGACCACAATGAGCAGTTCTTC

V gene: TRBV28
clone size: few
J gene: TRBJ1-5
D gene: .
CDR3 protein: CASSAEGVSNQPQHF
CDR3 DNA: TGTGCCAGCAGTGCCGAGGGGGTAAGCAATCAGCCCCAGCATTTT

V gene: TRBV6-2/TRBV6-3
clone size: .
J gene: TRBJ1-5
D gene: TRBD1
CDR3 protein: CASSYLRQGGNQPQHF
CDR3 DNA: TGTGCCAGCAGTTACCTCAGACAGGGTGGCAATCAGCCCCAGCATTTT

V gene: TRBV24-1
clone size: .
J gene: TRBJ1-4
D gene: .
CDR3 protein: CATKGQGANEKLFF
CDR3 DNA: TGTGCCACCAAGGGCCAAGGGGCCAATGAAAAACTGTTTTTT

V gene: TRBV25-1
clone size: .
J gene: TRBJ1-1
D gene: .
CDR3 protein: CASSTDRMNTEAFF
CDR3 DNA: TGTGCCAGCAGCACTGACAGGATGAACACTGAAGCTTTCTTT

V gene: TRBV10-3
clone size: once
J gene: TRBJ2-7
D gene: TRBD1
CDR3 protein: CAIQGAVGEQYF
CDR3 DNA: TGTGCCATCCAGGGGGCGGTAGGCGAGCAGTACTTC

V gene: TRBV27
clone size: .
J gene: TRBJ1-5
D gene: .
CDR3 protein: CASSPYFGGLNQPQHF
CDR3 DNA: TGTGCCAGCAGTCCCTATTTTGGGGGCCTGAATCAGCCCCAGCATTTT

V gene: TRBV11-2
clone size: .
J gene: TRBJ2-7
D gene: TRBD1
CDR3 protein: CASRRQGPSYEQYF
CDR3 DNA: TGTGCCAGCAGGAGACAGGGTCCTTCCTACGAGCAGTACTTC

V gene: TRBV28
clone size: once
J gene: TRBJ2-1
D gene: .
CDR3 protein: CASSLLETGYNEQFF
CDR3 DNA: TGTGCCAGCAGTTTACTTGAGACGGGCTACAATGAGCAGTTCTTC

V gene: TRBV19
clone size: .
J gene: TRBJ2-2
D gene: TRBD2
CDR3 protein: CASHRTSGWTGELFF
CDR3 DNA: TGTGCCAGCCACAGGACTAGCGGATGGACGGGGGAGCTGTTTTTT

V gene: TRBV6-5
clone size: .
J gene: TRBJ2-7
D gene: TRBD2
CDR3 protein: CASSYSSGGYEQYF
CDR3 DNA: TGTGCCAGCAGTTACTCGAGCGGGGGCTACGAGCAGTACTTC

V gene: TRBV4-1
clone size: .
J gene: TRBJ2-1
D gene: .
CDR3 protein: CASSQESASAEQFF
CDR3 DNA: TGCGCCAGCAGCCAAGAGTCGGCTAGCGCCGAGCAGTTCTTC

V gene: TRBV18
clone size: few
J gene: TRBJ1-5
D gene: .
CDR3 protein: CASSPSYSNQPQHF
CDR3 DNA: TGTGCCAGCTCCCCCAGTTATAGCAATCAGCCCCAGCATTTT

V gene: TRBV5-4
clone size: .
J gene: TRBJ2-3
D gene: TRBD2
CDR3 protein: CASSLKSGGPGDTQYF
CDR3 DNA: TGTGCCAGCAGCTTGAAGTCGGGAGGGCCAGGAGATACGCAGTATTTT

V gene: TRBV29-1
clone size: .
J gene: TRBJ1-1
D gene: TRBD1
CDR3 protein: CSVGGDREAFF
CDR3 DNA: TGCAGCGTAGGAGGGGACAGGGAAGCTTTCTTT

V gene: TRBV9
clone size: .
J gene: TRBJ2-2
D gene: .
CDR3 protein: CASSRRGDTGELFF
CDR3 DNA: TGTGCCAGCAGTCGGAGAGGAGACACCGGGGAGCTGTTTTTT

V gene: TRBV5-1
clone size: .
J gene: TRBJ2-3
D gene: TRBD2
CDR3 protein: CASSTPGTSGTDTQYF
CDR3 DNA: TGCGCCAGCAGCACCCCCGGGACTAGCGGGACAGATACGCAGTATTTT

V gene: TRBV5-1
clone size: .
J gene: TRBJ2-1
D gene: .
CDR3 protein: CASSTQPGKGYNEQFF
CDR3 DNA: TGCGCCAGCAGCACCCAGCCAGGGAAGGGCTACAATGAGCAGTTCTTC

V gene: TRBV9
clone size: many
J gene: TRBJ1-2
D gene: .
CDR3 protein: CASSVGPGNNYGYTF
CDR3 DNA: TGTGCCAGCAGCGTAGGTCCAGGGAATAACTATGGCTACACCTTC

V gene: TRBV9
clone size: .
J gene: TRBJ2-7
D gene: TRBD1
CDR3 protein: CASGTGTGSYEQYF
CDR3 DNA: TGTGCCAGCGGCACCGGGACAGGGTCCTACGAGCAGTACTTC

V gene: TRBV7-2
clone size: .
J gene: TRBJ2-7
D gene: .
CDR3 protein: CASSLARGAYEQYF
CDR3 DNA: TGTGCCAGCAGCTTAGCCCGTGGAGCCTACGAGCAGTACTTC

V gene: TRBV28
clone size: once
J gene: TRBJ1-4
D gene: .
CDR3 protein: CASSLEGGNEKLFF
CDR3 DNA: TGTGCCAGCAGTTTAGAAGGGGGTAATGAAAAACTGTTTTTT

V gene: TRBV6-5
clone size: few
J gene: TRBJ1-2
D gene: TRBD1
CDR3 protein: CASRLGTGNGYTF
CDR3 DNA: TGTGCCAGCCGGCTCGGGACAGGGAATGGCTACACCTTC

V gene: TRBV5-1
clone size: .
J gene: TRBJ2-1
D gene: TRBD2
CDR3 protein: CASSLHREGQYNEQFF
CDR3 DNA: TGCGCCAGCAGCTTGCATCGGGAGGGCCAGTACAATGAGCAGTTCTTC

V gene: TRBV6-5
clone size: .
J gene: TRBJ1-5
D gene: .
CDR3 protein: CASSVEVGFQPQHF
CDR3 DNA: TGTGCCTCCAGCGTGGAGGTGGGGTTTCAGCCCCAGCATTTT

V gene: TRBV4-2
clone size: .
J gene: TRBJ2-7
D gene: TRBD1
CDR3 protein: CASSPEDRGIYEQYF
CDR3 DNA: TGTGCCAGCAGCCCAGAAGACAGGGGGATCTACGAGCAGTACTTC

V gene: TRBV2
clone size: .
J gene: TRBJ1-2
D gene: .
CDR3 protein: CASRKGGDYGYTF
CDR3 DNA: TGTGCCAGCAGAAAAGGGGGTGACTATGGCTACACCTTC

V gene: TRBV6-2/TRBV6-3
clone size: .
J gene: TRBJ2-7
D gene: TRBD2
CDR3 protein: CASSYLSSGSSYEQYF
CDR3 DNA: TGTGCCAGCAGTTACTTGTCTAGCGGGAGCTCCTACGAGCAGTACTTC

V gene: TRBV11-2
clone size: .
J gene: TRBJ2-5
D gene: .
CDR3 protein: CASSPGVKETQYF
CDR3 DNA: TGTGCCAGCAGCCCCGGAGTTAAAGAGACCCAGTACTTC

V gene: TRBV27
clone size: .
J gene: TRBJ1-1
D gene: TRBD1
CDR3 protein: CASSLGSGGAGAFF
CDR3 DNA: TGTGCCAGCAGTTTAGGCTCAGGGGGCGCCGGGGCTTTCTTT

V gene: TRBV5-6
clone size: .
J gene: TRBJ2-3
D gene: TRBD2
CDR3 protein: CASSLLREGHYTQYF
CDR3 DNA: TGTGCCAGCAGCTTGTTGCGGGAGGGCCACTATACGCAGTATTTT

V gene: TRBV6-1
clone size: .
J gene: TRBJ1-5
D gene: TRBD1
CDR3 protein: CASSGRVQGGTQPQHF
CDR3 DNA: TGTGCCAGCAGTGGAAGGGTGCAAGGGGGCACCCAGCCCCAGCATTTT

V gene: TRBV9
clone size: .
J gene: TRBJ2-2
D gene: .
CDR3 protein: CASSGRANTGELFF
CDR3 DNA: TGTGCCAGCAGCGGGAGGGCCAACACCGGGGAGCTGTTTTTT